Below, one TCR beta chain is given with its context. Its antigen is unidentified. The protocol was immunoSEQ multiplex PCR, while the TCRdb copy is restricted to in-frame clones and leaves out a portion. The sample carries 80,000 to 95,000 clones, approximately 94% recorded once. The data derive from a study of graft-versus-host responses after intestinal transplantation. About the research overall: Isolated intestinal, liver-intestinal, or multivisceral transplants had been given to the recipients. Every one of the recipients received anti-thymocyte globulin induction and afterwards took tacrolimus and steroids for 3 to 4 years.

The V end lost 0 bases, the J end lost 7 bases, and 13 bases lay between the germline ends. The germline gives CDR1 SGHNT, CDR2 YYREEE (reference sequence). The CDR3 sequence is 14 residues long. General study points: Levels of circulating GvH clones at their peak were associated with early post-transplant HvG declines. GvH clonotypes were identified within recipient marrow, with a subset emerging first in ileum or blood.

This receptor was taken from a human donor who received an intestinal transplant. Specimen: unstimulated CD8+ T cells sorted from spleen or lymph node cells, collected before intestinal transplant. The chain combines TRBV5-4 with TRBJ1-2; the D gene is possibly TRBD1 (6 bases). The CDR3 DNA sequence: TGTGCCAGCAGCTTGGTGGGGGACACAGGTGGCTACACCTTC. Protein product: CASSLVGDTGGYTF. Combining the CDR3 with reference TRBV5-4 and TRBJ1-2 gives the whole variable domain ETGVTQSPTHLIKTRGQQVTLRCSSQSGHNTVSWYQQALGQGPQFIFQYYREEENGRGNFPPRFSGLQFPNYSSELNVNALELDDSALYLCASSLVGDTGGYTFGSGTRLTVV.